The 30 T cell receptor beta chains below all came from one sample that was sequenced in a study of T-cell reconstitution after alpha-beta-depleted transplantation in children. The TCRbeta library was prepared with unique molecular identifiers. Each CDR3 protein is one row after TCRdb ran MiXCR on the PCR reads. The data show hundreds of thousands of distinct CDR3 sequences, approximately 16% seen once. This material consisted of PBMCs from the stem cell graft donor, taken from the stem cell graft. These receptors originate from a human donor who donated a stem cell graft to a child with acute myeloid leukemia.

This clonotype came up many times. The rearrangement joins TRBV5-1 to TRBJ1-3; D is uncertain. CDR1 is SGHRS and CDR2 is YFSETQ in the germline V gene. The CDR3 extends over 14 amino acids. Deletions cut 1 base from V and 4 bases from J, with 9 bases between. The chain's CDR3 is CASSLNLRGNTIYF. For the CDR3, the DNA is TGCGCCAGCAGCTTGAACCTACGAGGAAACACCATATATTTT.

The chain recombines TRBV7-2 with TRBJ1-3; D is unclear. V was trimmed by 4 bases and J by 0 bases, leaving 10 bases between them. The length of the CDR3 is 15 residues. The germline gives CDR1 SGHTA, CDR2 FQGNSA. The CDR3 is CASSSRVGSGNTIYF. The DNA for the CDR3 is TGTGCCAGCAGCTCCCGGGTCGGCTCTGGAAACACCATATATTTT.

This clonotype was seen a handful of times. This chain connects TRBV20-1 to TRBJ1-2; D not certain. The CDR3 is 14 residues long. Germline assignment: CDR1 DFQATT and CDR2 SNEGSKA (reference sequence). V gave up 6 bases and J gave up 1 base, with 15 bases separating them. This CDR3 is CSASTERFNYGYTF. The CDR3 region has the DNA TGCAGTGCGTCCACAGAGCGTTTTAACTATGGCTACACCTTC.

This clonotype has a count of ten or more. This CDR3 fails to terminate in the conserved phenylalanine or tryptophan, so it likely reflects a read error. V gene TRBV20-1 combines with J gene TRBJ2-7; D is tentatively TRBD1 or TRBD2 (5 bases each). Germline CDR1 and CDR2: DFQATT and SNEGSKA (reference sequence). The CDR3 extends over 16 amino acids. V was pared by 4 bases and J by 2 bases, with 21 bases between. CDR3 DNA: TGCAGTGCTACGAAACGGGACGCCAAGAACCCCTACGAGCAGTACTCC. Encoded protein: CSATKRDAKNPYEQYS.

This chain connects TRBV20-1 to TRBJ2-6, with D unresolved. This CDR3 has 17 amino acids. V dropped 3 bases and J dropped 0 bases, with 15 bases sitting between them. The germline V gene has CDR1 DFQATT and CDR2 SNEGSKA (reference sequence). For the CDR3, the DNA is TGCAGTGCTAGCCCCCCCGGGCCGTACTCTGGGGCCAACGTCCTGACTTTC. Translating gives CSASPPGPYSGANVLTF.

This clonotype was seen more than once but under ten times. The chain recombines TRBV12-3 or TRBV12-4 with TRBJ2-7; 12 bases match TRBD1. The CDR3 contains 16 residues. The ends lost 5 bases at V and 3 bases at J; junction bases unmatched: 8. The CDR3 coding sequence is TGTGCCAGCAGTCTCCCCGGGACAGGGGGCAACTACGAGCAGTACTTC. Its translation: CASSLPGTGGNYEQYF.

The sample holds a few counts of this clonotype. The chain has TRBV20-1 and TRBJ1-1; tentatively, D is TRBD1 (6 bases). CDR3 length: 16 amino acids. Between the trimmed V and J ends, which lost 6 bases and 3 bases, there was a span of 23 bases. Germline CDR1 is DFQATT and CDR2 is SNEGSKA (reference sequence). The CDR3 loop is CSAPGWGRRGDTEAFF. CDR3 sequence (DNA): TGCAGTGCACCAGGATGGGGGCGAAGGGGGGACACTGAAGCTTTCTTT.

This chain joins TRBV10-3 and TRBJ1-1; 7 bases map to TRBD1. CDR1 is ENHRY, CDR2 SYGVKD, per germline. The CDR3 is 16 amino acids. The J segment lost 1 base and the V segment lost 3 bases, leaving 8 bases of the junction unmatched. CDR3 sequence reads: CAISDLQGKGNTEAFF. The CDR3 bases are TGTGCCATCAGTGATTTACAGGGGAAGGGGAACACTGAAGCTTTCTTT.

This clonotype has only a few counts. The chain employs TRBV11-1 and TRBJ1-4, with a tentative D call TRBD1 (5 bases). With 5 bases removed from V and 4 bases from J, the gap between germline ends came to 26 bases. This CDR3 has 19 amino acids. Germline V gene lookup returns CDR1 SGHAT and CDR2 FQDESV (reference sequence). CDR3 DNA sequence: TGTGCCAGCAGCCCACCTACTCCAACTTCGGGACTGCGTAATGAAAAACTGTTTTTT. It yields the protein CASSPPTPTSGLRNEKLFF.

This clonotype was seen more than once but under ten times. This chain links TRBV12-3 or TRBV12-4 with TRBJ2-3; 10 bases match TRBD2. The CDR3 consists of 16 residues. V lost 8 bases and J lost 6; bases outside the gene matches: 14. This CDR3 is CASRITGLAGEDTQYF. The CDR3 region has the DNA TGTGCCAGCCGCATTACTGGGCTAGCGGGGGAGGATACGCAGTATTTT.

This chain joins TRBV4-3 and TRBJ2-1, with 12 bases matching TRBD2. Germline-derived CDR1 and CDR2 are LGHNA and YSLEER. V lost 0 bases to trimming and J lost 6 bases; unmatched junction nucleotides: 12. CDR3 length: 19 residues. The CDR3 DNA reads TGCGCCAGCAGCCAAGATGTTACTAGCGGGGGGCCGGGGGGCAATGAGCAGTTCTTC. Its protein is CASSQDVTSGGPGGNEQFF.

The chain carries TRBV13 and TRBJ1-1; no reliable D call. The CDR3 has 12 residues. The ends were cut back, 3 bases at V and 6 bases at J, with 8 bases in the middle. The V gene's germline CDR1 is PRHDT and CDR2 FYEKMQ (reference sequence). Written as DNA, the CDR3 is TGTGCCAGCAGCTTCCAGAGCTCTGAAGCTTTCTTT. This codes for CASSFQSSEAFF.

The J gene is TRBJ2-4, the V gene TRBV20-1; the D gene could be TRBD1 or TRBD2 (5 bases each). The CDR3 is made up of 18 amino acids. CDR1 is DFQATT, CDR2 SNEGSKA, per germline (reference sequence). The germline V and J ends were trimmed by 2 bases and 6 bases, with 26 bases remaining between them. The CDR3 is CSARSGTLIASGANIQYF. CDR3 nucleotides: TGCAGTGCTAGATCGGGGACGTTGATCGCCTCCGGAGCAAACATTCAGTACTTC.

This clonotype was recorded many times. The chain has TRBV12-3 or TRBV12-4 and TRBJ2-7, with TRBD2 identical over 9 bases. CDR3 length: 14 residues. Trimming took 6 bases from V and 3 from J; bases not matched to a gene: 6. In nucleotides, the CDR3 is TGTGCCAGCAGGGCTAGCGGGGCTAGCTACGAGCAGTACTTC. Translated: CASRASGASYEQYF.

This clonotype appeared many times. This chain uses TRBV12-3 or TRBV12-4 with TRBJ1-1, with a possible D match to TRBD1 (6 bases). The CDR3 covers 11 residues. The V and J ends lost 6 bases and 10 bases respectively, with 12 bases between them. The CDR3 protein is CASRDTGLAFF. The CDR3 bases are TGTGCCAGCAGGGATACAGGGTTAGCTTTCTTT.

The chain uses TRBV7-8 and TRBJ1-1, with a possible D match to TRBD1 (5 bases). V was cut by 5 bases and J by 3 bases, with 16 bases left in between. Germline lookup yields CDR1 SGHVS and CDR2 FQNEAQ. The CDR3 is 15 amino acids. The CDR3 here is CASSAGGLGDTEAFF. The CDR3 DNA sequence: TGTGCCAGCAGCGCTGGGGGTCTTGGGGACACTGAAGCTTTCTTT.

This clonotype appeared many times. The chain has TRBV7-2 and TRBJ2-3; D unresolved. Germline CDR1 and CDR2: SGHTA and FQGNSA. The CDR3 covers 12 residues. V was trimmed by 7 bases and J by 7 bases, leaving 12 bases between them. Written as DNA, the CDR3 is TGTGCCAGCAACAACCCTCCCAATACGCAGTATTTT. It is translated as CASNNPPNTQYF.

This clonotype has at least ten counts. V is TRBV5-1 and J is TRBJ2-1; D is unresolved. The CDR3 extends over 14 amino acids. V shed 4 bases and J shed 8 bases, with 16 bases lying between them. Germline loops: CDR1 SGHRS, CDR2 YFSETQ. The CDR3 loop is CASSPPARRDEQFF. CDR3 coding DNA: TGCGCCAGCAGCCCCCCCGCTCGTCGCGATGAGCAGTTCTTC.

On this clonotype itself: A junction boundary mismatches the germline segment, possibly from a read error. V is TRBV5-5 and J is TRBJ1-5; weak D call: TRBD1 (6 bases). The CDR3 contains 13 residues. Germline V CDR1 and CDR2: SGHKS, YYEKEE (reference sequence). CDR3 in amino acids: CATSLDRRQPQHF. The CDR3 region has the DNA TGTGCCACCAGCTTAGACAGGCGTCAGCCCCAGCATTTT.

This clonotype occurred a few times. The chain has TRBV12-3 or TRBV12-4 and TRBJ2-5, with TRBD2 matching over 8 bases. The length of the CDR3 is 16 residues. V shed 5 bases, J shed 1 base, and the junction held 9 bases outside the gene matches. CDR3 amino acids: CASSTPTSASQETQYF. In nucleotides, the CDR3 is TGTGCCAGCAGTACTCCGACTAGCGCGAGCCAAGAGACCCAGTACTTC.

In this sample, this clonotype turned up a few times. The rearrangement links TRBV9 to TRBJ1-1; no reliable D call. The germline V and J ends were trimmed by 4 bases and 1 base, with 14 bases remaining between them. This CDR3 comprises 15 residues. Per germline, CDR1 SGDLS and CDR2 YYNGEE. CDR3 loop: CASSFTETWNTEAFF. The CDR3 nucleotides are TGTGCCAGCAGCTTTACAGAGACTTGGAACACTGAAGCTTTCTTT.

The sample holds many counts of this clonotype. This chain uses TRBV20-1 with TRBJ2-2; D is ambiguous. The CDR3 loop spans 14 amino acids. Germline-derived CDR1 and CDR2 are DFQATT and SNEGSKA (reference sequence). Trimming took off 5 bases at V and 6 bases at J, with 16 bases between the two ends. CDR3 protein: CSAARTSRPGELFF. The CDR3 DNA sequence: TGCAGTGCTGCCCGGACCTCCCGTCCCGGGGAGCTGTTTTTT.

Only a few counts were recorded for this clonotype. The chain has TRBV7-9 and TRBJ2-1, with D maybe TRBD1 (5 bases). The CDR3 totals 16 residues. The V gene lost 3 bases and the J gene lost 2 bases, with 14 bases spanning the gap. Germline V gene data show CDR1 as SEHNR and CDR2 as FQNEAQ (reference sequence). CDR3 coding DNA: TGTGCCAGCAGCTTGTCCCAGGGCAATCCCTACAATGAGCAGTTCTTC. It yields the protein CASSLSQGNPYNEQFF. The variable domain in full, completed from reference TRBV7-9 and TRBJ2-1, reads DTGVSQNPRHKITKRGQNVTFRCDPISEHNRLYWYRQTLGQGPEFLTYFQNEAQLEKSRLLSDRFSAERPKGSFSTLEIQRTEQGDSAMYLCASSLSQGNPYNEQFFGPGTRLTVL.

There are a few counts of this clonotype. The V and J genes are TRBV7-8 and TRBJ1-4; D gene unclear. The CDR3 spans 14 residues. V was clipped by 4 bases and J by 4 bases, with 10 bases between them. CDR1 is SGHVS and CDR2 is FQNEAQ in the germline V gene. The CDR3 DNA sequence: TGTGCCAGCAGCTCCTACAACGGTAATGAAAAACTGTTTTTT. Translation gives CASSSYNGNEKLFF.

This clonotype has a count of ten or more. The V and J genes are TRBV7-2 and TRBJ2-3, with D maybe TRBD1 (5 bases). Deletions cut 2 bases from V and 5 bases from J, with 14 bases between. The CDR3 spans 15 residues. The germline CDR1 and CDR2 sequences are SGHTA and FQGNSA. CDR3 nucleotide sequence: TGTGCCAGCAGCTTATGGGGCGCGAAGGAAGATACGCAGTATTTT. Translation: CASSLWGAKEDTQYF.

This clonotype came up a few times. The rearrangement links TRBV4-1 to TRBJ1-1; TRBD1 might be the D (5 bases). There are 17 residues in the CDR3. Germline CDR1 MGHRA, CDR2 YSYEKL. Trimming took off 0 bases at V and 4 bases at J, with 18 bases between the two ends. The CDR3 nucleotides are TGCGCCAGCAGCCAAGAATTTCGGGTCCAGGGAGGCACTGAAGCTTTCTTT. Encoded protein: CASSQEFRVQGGTEAFF.

Many counts were recorded for this clonotype. The V gene is TRBV29-1, the J gene TRBJ2-5; perhaps D is TRBD1 or TRBD2 (5 bases each). V lost 6 bases, J lost 5 bases, and 16 bases lay in between. CDR1 is SQVTM and CDR2 is ANQGSEA in the germline V gene. There are 13 residues in the CDR3. The CDR3 DNA reads as TGCAGCGTCGGCCCCGGGGCTAAGGAGACCCAGTACTTC. Translating gives CSVGPGAKETQYF.

This clonotype has a count of ten or more. The chain couples TRBV7-2 to TRBJ1-1, with 8 nucleotides matching TRBD1. The CDR3 totals 14 residues. Germline trimming cut 3 bases from V and 2 bases from J; bases unmatched to any gene: 2. Per germline, CDR1 SGHTA and CDR2 FQGNSA. CDR3 DNA: TGTGCCAGCAGCTTCCCAGGGGGCAACACTGAAGCTTTCTTT. This encodes CASSFPGGNTEAFF.

This clonotype has at least ten counts. This chain connects TRBV6-5 to TRBJ1-1; the D gene is possibly TRBD1 (6 bases). The germline CDR1 and CDR2 sequences are MNHEY and SVGAGI. V was pared by 1 base and J by 7 bases, with 10 bases between. The CDR3 sequence is 13 residues long. The CDR3 nucleotides read TGTGCCAGCAGTTACTTCAGGGGTGGTGAAGCTTTCTTT. Translated, it gives CASSYFRGGEAFF.

CDR3 in amino acids: CAISEPSGGGATDTQYF. The CDR3 DNA reads as TGTGCCATCAGTGAGCCCTCAGGGGGGGGGGCCACAGATACGCAGTATTTT. The chain combines TRBV10-3 with TRBJ2-3; D possibly matches TRBD1 or TRBD2 (7 bases each). The CDR3 loop spans 17 amino acids. Germline-derived CDR1 and CDR2 are ENHRY and SYGVKD. With 2 bases removed from V and 2 bases from J, the gap between germline ends came to 17 bases.